What follows are 5 T cell receptor beta chains derived from one specimen sequenced in a study of early T cells in non-severe SARS-CoV-2 infection (dated by TCRdb to the early 2020s). Library preparation was by 5' RACE. Sequenced on a NextSeq 500. TCRdb itself trimmed the public reads at Q25 with fastp, ran MiXCR and retained productive beta chains. Entries that share a CDR3 protein sequence are merged under the most common genes and DNA. The sample has some 82,000 distinct CDR3 sequences on record, roughly 12% of them singletons. The top ten constitute 2.6% of the sample. Material for sequencing was whole blood. The receptors come from an adult who was a healthcare worker with PCR-confirmed SARS-CoV-2 infection or an uninfected control (not recorded which).

This clonotype was observed at least ten times. The chain employs TRBV19 and TRBJ1-5; weak D call: TRBD1 (5 bases). The CDR3 contains 15 residues. V lost 8 bases and J lost 2, with 16 bases in between. From germline, CDR1 is LNHDA and CDR2 SQIVND (reference sequence). CDR3 DNA sequence: TGTGCCAGTCGACCACTACTAGGGGGCAATCAGCCCCAGCATTTT. Its translation: CASRPLLGGNQPQHF.

This clonotype was counted at least ten times. The rearrangement uses TRBV2 and TRBJ2-1; D may be TRBD1 or TRBD2 (6 bases each). The V end lost 5 bases, the J end lost 1 base, and 18 bases lay between the germline ends. The germline CDR1 and CDR2 sequences are SNHLY and FYNNEI. CDR3 length: 17 residues. CDR3 sequence (DNA): TGTGCCAGCAGTCTTATGGGGGGCTTCCTATCCTACAATGAGCAGTTCTTC. As protein: CASSLMGGFLSYNEQFF.

The chain employs TRBV27 and TRBJ2-7; TRBD2 is a possible D gene (6 bases). V was pared by 5 bases and J by 1 base, with 15 bases between. The germline V gene has CDR1 MNHEY and CDR2 SMNVEV (reference sequence). This CDR3 is built from 15 residues. The CDR3 sequence is CASSQPRERSYEQYF. In DNA, the CDR3 is TGTGCCAGCAGTCAGCCCCGGGAGAGGTCCTACGAGCAGTACTTC.

This clonotype was observed a handful of times. The CDR3 nucleotides are TGTGCCAGCAGCATCCACGAGGGCGGGGGAACAGATACGCAGTATTTT. Amino acids: CASSIHEGGGTDTQYF. The chain combines TRBV11-1 with TRBJ2-3; 7 bases agree with TRBD2. This CDR3 has 16 residues. The germline V gene has CDR1 SGHAT and CDR2 FQDESV (reference sequence). V gave up 5 bases and J gave up 3 bases; unmatched junction bases: 11.

This clonotype has more than one count but fewer than ten. The chain is built from TRBV20-1 and TRBJ2-5, with D unresolved. Germline loops: CDR1 DFQATT, CDR2 SNEGSKA (reference sequence). The ends were cut back, 0 bases at V and 3 bases at J, with 14 bases in the middle. This CDR3 has 15 amino acids. CDR3 residues: CSARDYRTPEETQYF. For the CDR3, the DNA is TGCAGTGCTAGAGATTATAGGACCCCAGAAGAGACCCAGTACTTC.